The 9 T cell receptor beta chains below were found in one sample sequenced in a study of CXCR3-negative and CXCR3-positive naive CD8 T cells. Regarding the study as a whole: Greater hydrophobicity was found in TRB CDR3s of CXCR3-positive naive cells than of CXCR3-negative naive cells.

All TRB cDNA libraries came from 5' RACE performed with UMI labels. TCRdb re-called the 5' RACE reads and catalogs CDR3 proteins one per entry, DNA excluded. This sample's table reports about 89,000 distinct CDR3 sequences. Their specific antigens are unknown. The sequencing sample was made of naive CXCR3+ CD8+ T cells from blood. The sample's subset: CD45RO-CCR7+CD27+CD95- naive CD8+ T cells expressing CXCR3 (TNR3+). Every receptor here comes from a human donor in good health. Some clones in this sample may be carry-over from other donors' samples.

The genes are TRBV25-1 and TRBJ2-7; the D gene TCRdb calls, TRBD1, cannot be checked with no DNA. The V gene's germline CDR1 is MGHDK and CDR2 SYGVNS. The length of the CDR3 is 13 residues. The CDR3 here is CASSRTGLNEQYF.

V usage is TRBV14 and J usage is TRBJ2-5; TCRdb calls TRBD1, which cannot be checked without DNA. CDR3 length: 15 amino acids. Germline V gene lookup returns CDR1 SGHDN and CDR2 FVKESK. This chain's CDR3 is CASSQGWADGETQYF.

The chain carries TRBV28 and TRBJ2-5. The CDR3 length is 14 residues. The germline V gene encodes CDR1 MDHEN and CDR2 SYDVKM. The CDR3 protein is CATGPPWYQETQYF.

The V gene is TRBV7-8, the J gene TRBJ2-3; TCRdb calls TRBD2, which cannot be checked without DNA. This CDR3 has 15 residues. CDR1 and CDR2 from the germline V gene are SGHVS and FQNEAQ. The CDR3 is CASSLGLAGGDTQYF.

The gene calls are TRBV4-1 and TRBJ1-1. The CDR3 runs 16 residues. Germline loops: CDR1 MGHRA, CDR2 YSYEKL. The CDR3 is CASSQFGTKLNTEAFF.

CDR3 region: CASSTKGQPGLGETQYF. The chain joins TRBV7-8 to TRBJ2-5; TCRdb picks TRBD1, but there is no DNA to check that call. The V gene's germline CDR1 is SGHVS and CDR2 FQNEAQ. CDR3 size: 17 residues.

V and J are TRBV25-1 and TRBJ1-6. This CDR3 contains 14 residues. Germline CDR1 and CDR2: MGHDK and SYGVNS. CDR3 in amino acids: CASSELLGPSPLHF.

The J gene is TRBJ2-5, the V gene TRBV27; TCRdb designates TRBD2, a call that cannot be tested without DNA. The germline V gene has CDR1 MNHEY and CDR2 SMNVEV (reference sequence). The CDR3 sequence is 16 residues long. The CDR3 loop is CASSEISGTNQETQYF.

The chain is built from TRBV6-6 and TRBJ2-7; TCRdb's D call, TRBD2, is unchecked because there is no DNA. Germline CDR1 and CDR2: MNHNY and SVGAGI (reference sequence). This CDR3 is 16 amino acids long. The CDR3 loop reads CASSYAPRDYPYEQYF.